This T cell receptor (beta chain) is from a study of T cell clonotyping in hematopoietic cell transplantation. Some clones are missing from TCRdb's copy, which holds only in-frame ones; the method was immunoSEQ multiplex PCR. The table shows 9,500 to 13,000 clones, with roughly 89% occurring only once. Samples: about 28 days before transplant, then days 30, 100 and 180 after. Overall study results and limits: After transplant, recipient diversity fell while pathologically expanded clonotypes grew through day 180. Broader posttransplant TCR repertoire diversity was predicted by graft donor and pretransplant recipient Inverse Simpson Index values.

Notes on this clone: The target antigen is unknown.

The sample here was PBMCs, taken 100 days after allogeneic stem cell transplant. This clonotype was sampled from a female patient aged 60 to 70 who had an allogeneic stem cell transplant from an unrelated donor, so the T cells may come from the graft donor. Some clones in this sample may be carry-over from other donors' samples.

The CDR3 loop reads CASSVAQSGGSTDTQYF. Here the CDR3 DNA reads TGTGCCAGCAGCGTAGCCCAGAGCGGGGGGAGCACAGATACGCAGTATTTT. The rearrangement uses TRBV9 and TRBJ2-3, with 9 nucleotides matching TRBD2. Germline CDR1 is SGDLS and CDR2 is YYNGEE. CDR3 size: 17 residues. The ends lost 0 bases at V and 0 bases at J; junction bases unmatched: 5. Combining the CDR3 with reference TRBV9 and TRBJ2-3 gives the whole variable domain DSGVTQTPKHLITATGQRVTLRCSPRSGDLSVYWYQQSLDQGLQFLIQYYNGEERAKGNILERFSAQQFPDLHSELNLSSLELGDSALYFCASSVAQSGGSTDTQYFGPGTRLTVL.